The 10 T cell receptor beta chains below were found in one sample sequenced in a study of T-cell reconstitution after alpha-beta-depleted transplantation in children. The authors prepared the TCRbeta library with unique molecular identifiers. TCRdb re-called the PCR reads through MiXCR, storing one row per CDR3 protein. The sample records a few hundred thousand distinct CDR3 sequences, 27% being singletons. The specimen was PBMCs, collected before TCRalphabeta/CD19-depleted stem cell transplant. These TCRs come from a boy younger than two with Wiskott-Aldrich syndrome, due to receive a stem cell transplant.

The genes are TRBV5-5 and TRBJ2-7; 7 positions match TRBD1. The CDR3 covers 16 residues. Trimming took 5 bases from V and 1 from J; bases not matched to a gene: 12. The germline CDR1 and CDR2 sequences are SGHKS and YYEKEE (reference sequence). CDR3 amino acids: CASSLGTGTASYEQYF. The CDR3 DNA reads TGTGCCAGCAGTTTAGGGACCGGGACAGCATCCTACGAGCAGTACTTC.

V gene TRBV20-1 combines with J gene TRBJ2-5; 9 bases are a match to TRBD2. The CDR3 totals 15 residues. The ends lost 5 bases at V and 6 bases at J; junction bases unmatched: 13. Germline assignment: CDR1 DFQATT and CDR2 SNEGSKA (reference sequence). CDR3 in DNA: TGCAGTGCTCCCCTAGCGGGACTACCTAGGAAGACCCAGTACTTC. Translated: CSAPLAGLPRKTQYF.

This rearrangement joins TRBV5-5 to TRBJ2-3; D is undetermined. There are 13 residues in the CDR3. The germline gives CDR1 SGHKS, CDR2 YYEKEE (reference sequence). V lost 2 bases to trimming and J lost 5 bases, with 9 bases between them. This chain's CDR3 is CASSFRLVDTQYF. In nucleotides, the CDR3 is TGTGCCAGCAGCTTCAGACTGGTAGATACGCAGTATTTT.

The chain recombines TRBV14 with TRBJ2-1; tentative D call: TRBD2 (6 bases). The CDR3 is made up of 17 amino acids. The germline V and J ends were trimmed by 3 bases and 6 bases, with 21 bases remaining between them. From germline, CDR1 is SGHDN and CDR2 FVKESK. This chain's CDR3 is CASSHQRWGDPGNEQFF. The CDR3 DNA follows: TGTGCCAGCAGCCATCAAAGGTGGGGGGACCCGGGCAATGAGCAGTTCTTC.

The chain is built from TRBV7-2 and TRBJ1-5, with 7 bases fitting TRBD1. Germline lookup yields CDR1 SGHTA and CDR2 FQGNSA. The CDR3 is 14 residues long. The trim removed 5 bases at V and 7 bases at J, leaving 8 bases unmatched. For the CDR3, the DNA is TGTGCCAGCAGCCCACGACAGGGTTGGCAGCCCCAGCATTTT. It yields the protein CASSPRQGWQPQHF.

This clonotype was picked up a small number of times. The rearrangement links TRBV28 to TRBJ2-7; 8 nucleotides agree with TRBD2. CDR1 and CDR2 from the germline V gene are MDHEN and SYDVKM. There are 14 residues in the CDR3. Trimming took 4 bases from V and 2 from J; bases not matched to a gene: 4. The DNA for the CDR3 is TGTGCCAGCAGTTATCCGGGACTAGCCTACGAGCAGTACTTC. Amino acids: CASSYPGLAYEQYF.

The chain employs TRBV5-1 and TRBJ2-5, with D possibly matching TRBD2 (5 bases). From germline, CDR1 is SGHRS and CDR2 YFSETQ. The CDR3 length is 13 residues. V lost 2 bases and J lost 2, with 7 bases in between. CDR3 nucleotides: TGCGCCAGCAGCTTCGGGGAACAAGAGACCCAGTACTTC. Protein sequence: CASSFGEQETQYF.

This clonotype has only a few counts. The V gene is TRBV5-1, the J gene TRBJ2-2; D is unclear. V dropped 0 bases and J dropped 5 bases, with 5 bases sitting between them. The CDR3 is 13 amino acids. Looked up from germline, CDR1 is SGHRS and CDR2 is YFSETQ. CDR3 DNA sequence: TGCGCCAGCAGCTTGGCCCCTACCGGGGAGCTGTTTTTT. Translating it yields CASSLAPTGELFF.

This clonotype was detected a few times. The CDR3: CASSLRGPRNEQFF. The CDR3 nucleotides read TGTGCCAGCAGTTTACGCGGGCCTCGCAATGAGCAGTTCTTC. This rearrangement joins TRBV12-3 or TRBV12-4 to TRBJ2-1, with D maybe TRBD2 (5 bases). The V and J ends lost 2 bases and 6 bases respectively, with 11 bases between them. CDR3 length: 14 amino acids.

The J gene is TRBJ2-7, the V gene TRBV12-3 or TRBV12-4; TRBD1 matches 8 bases. This CDR3 has 12 amino acids. Trimming cost V 5 bases and J 12 bases; bases outside gene matches: 9. This CDR3 is CASSPSTGAAYF. The DNA of the CDR3 is TGTGCCAGCAGTCCCTCGACAGGGGCCGCGTACTTC.